This entry concerns a single T cell receptor (beta chain). Profiling relied on immunoSEQ multiplex PCR, and the TCRdb table lists in-frame clones only, not all of them. Of almost 750,000 clones listed, 72% are singletons. V was clipped by 6 bases and J by 4 bases; unmatched bases: 14. Germline CDR1 MDHEN, CDR2 SYDVKM. This CDR3 region has 16 residues. Splitting the CD4+ cells yielded a CD45RA+ naive subset and a CD45RA-negative memory subset. This entry belongs to a study of shared clonotypes between healthy human individuals. The chain is built from TRBV28 and TRBJ1-1; 7 bases agree with TRBD1. The sample consisted of memory CD4+ T cells sorted from blood. Subset: CD45RA-negative fraction. The TCR originated in a woman aged 25-40 years in good health. The CDR3 sequence is CASRPPSGGWRTEAFF. As DNA, the CDR3 is TGTGCCAGCAGGCCCCCTTCAGGGGGTTGGCGCACTGAAGCTTTCTTT.